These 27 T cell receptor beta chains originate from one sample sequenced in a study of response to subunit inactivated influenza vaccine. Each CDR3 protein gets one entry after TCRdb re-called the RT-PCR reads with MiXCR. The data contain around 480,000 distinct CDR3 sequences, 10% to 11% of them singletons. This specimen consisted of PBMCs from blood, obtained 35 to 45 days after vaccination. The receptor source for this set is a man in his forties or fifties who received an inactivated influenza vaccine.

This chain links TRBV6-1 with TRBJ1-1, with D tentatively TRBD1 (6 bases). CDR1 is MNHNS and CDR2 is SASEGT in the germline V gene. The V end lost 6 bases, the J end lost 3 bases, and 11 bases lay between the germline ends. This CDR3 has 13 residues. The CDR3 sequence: CASRLRGDTEAFF. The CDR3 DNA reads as TGTGCCAGCAGGCTCAGGGGCGACACTGAAGCTTTCTTT.

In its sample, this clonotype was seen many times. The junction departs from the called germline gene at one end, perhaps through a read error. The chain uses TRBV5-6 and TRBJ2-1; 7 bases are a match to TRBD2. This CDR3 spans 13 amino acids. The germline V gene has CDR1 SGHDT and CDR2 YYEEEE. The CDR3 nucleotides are TGTGCCAGCAGCAATCCGAATAGCGGGTCCCCACTCTTC. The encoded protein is CASSNPNSGSPLF.

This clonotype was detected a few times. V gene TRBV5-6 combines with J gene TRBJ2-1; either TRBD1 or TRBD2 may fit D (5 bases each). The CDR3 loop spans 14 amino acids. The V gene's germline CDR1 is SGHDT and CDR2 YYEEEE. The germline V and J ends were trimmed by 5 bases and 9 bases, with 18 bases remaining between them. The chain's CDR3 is CASRPGPTRGEQFF. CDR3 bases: TGTGCCAGCAGGCCCGGGCCCACGAGGGGTGAGCAGTTCTTC. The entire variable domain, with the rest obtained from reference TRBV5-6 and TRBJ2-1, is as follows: DAGVTQSPTHLIKTRGQQVTLRCSPKSGHDTVSWYQQALGQGPQFIFQYYEEEERQRGNFPDRFSGHQFPNYSSELNVNALLLGDSALYLCASRPGPTRGEQFFGPGTRLTVL.

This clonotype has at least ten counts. This CDR3 is CSATPAVAGSEQFF. CDR3 sequence (DNA): TGCAGCGCAACCCCCGCGGTGGCGGGATCAGAGCAGTTCTTC. The V gene is TRBV20-1, the J gene TRBJ2-1, with D perhaps TRBD2 (6 bases). Germline loops: CDR1 DFQATT, CDR2 SNEGSKA (reference sequence). This CDR3 contains 14 residues.

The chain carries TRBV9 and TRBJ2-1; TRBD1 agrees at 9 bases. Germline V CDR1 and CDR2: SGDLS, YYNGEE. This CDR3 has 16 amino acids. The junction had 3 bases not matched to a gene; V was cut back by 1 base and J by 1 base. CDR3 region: CASSVSGQGSYNEQFF. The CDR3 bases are TGTGCCAGCAGCGTATCCGGACAGGGGTCCTACAATGAGCAGTTCTTC.

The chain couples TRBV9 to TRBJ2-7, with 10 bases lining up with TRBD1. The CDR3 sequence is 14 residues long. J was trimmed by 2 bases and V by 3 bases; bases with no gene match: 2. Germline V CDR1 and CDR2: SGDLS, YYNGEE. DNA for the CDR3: TGTGCCAGCAGCGGGGACAGGGGCGCCTACGAGCAGTACTTC. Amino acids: CASSGDRGAYEQYF.

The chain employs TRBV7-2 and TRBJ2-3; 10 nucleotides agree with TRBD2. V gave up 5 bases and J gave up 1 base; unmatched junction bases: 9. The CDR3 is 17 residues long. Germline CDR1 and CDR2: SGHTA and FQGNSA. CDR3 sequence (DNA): TGTGCCAGCAGCCCTGTTATCCTAGCGGGGGGCACAGATACGCAGTATTTT. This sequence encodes CASSPVILAGGTDTQYF.

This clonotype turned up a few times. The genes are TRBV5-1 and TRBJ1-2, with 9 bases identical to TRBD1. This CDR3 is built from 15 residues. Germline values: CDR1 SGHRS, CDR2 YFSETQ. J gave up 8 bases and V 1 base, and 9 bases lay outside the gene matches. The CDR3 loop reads CASSLTGTGQEGYTF. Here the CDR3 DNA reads TGCGCCAGCAGCTTGACCGGGACAGGGCAAGAAGGCTACACCTTC.

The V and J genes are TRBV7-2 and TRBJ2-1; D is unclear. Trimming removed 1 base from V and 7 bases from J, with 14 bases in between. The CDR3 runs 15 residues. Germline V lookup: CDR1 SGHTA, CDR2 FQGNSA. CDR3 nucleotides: TGTGCCAGCAGCTTAGGTTGGGGAACGGGTAATGAGCAGTTCTTC. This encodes CASSLGWGTGNEQFF.

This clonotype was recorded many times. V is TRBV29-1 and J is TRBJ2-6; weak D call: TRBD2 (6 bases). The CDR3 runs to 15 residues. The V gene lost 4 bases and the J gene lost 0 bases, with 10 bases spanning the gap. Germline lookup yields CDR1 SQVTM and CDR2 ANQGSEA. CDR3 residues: CSVGSGSSGANVLTF. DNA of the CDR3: TGCAGCGTTGGATCCGGGAGCTCTGGGGCCAACGTCCTGACTTTC.

DNA of the CDR3: TGTGCCAGCAGACCAGGACAGGGAGGAGAGACCCAGTACTTC. It is translated as CASRPGQGGETQYF. This chain connects TRBV7-9 to TRBJ2-5, with 8 bases identical to TRBD1. CDR1 and CDR2 from the germline V gene are SEHNR and FQNEAQ (reference sequence). CDR3 length equals 14 residues. V shed 6 bases, J shed 4 bases, and the junction held 7 bases outside the gene matches.

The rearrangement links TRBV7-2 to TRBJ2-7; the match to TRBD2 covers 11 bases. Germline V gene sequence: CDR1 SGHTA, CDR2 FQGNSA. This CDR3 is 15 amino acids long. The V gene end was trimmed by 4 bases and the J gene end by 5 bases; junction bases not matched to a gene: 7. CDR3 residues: CASSSRTSGFDEQYF. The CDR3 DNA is TGTGCCAGCAGCTCACGGACTAGCGGGTTCGACGAGCAGTACTTC.

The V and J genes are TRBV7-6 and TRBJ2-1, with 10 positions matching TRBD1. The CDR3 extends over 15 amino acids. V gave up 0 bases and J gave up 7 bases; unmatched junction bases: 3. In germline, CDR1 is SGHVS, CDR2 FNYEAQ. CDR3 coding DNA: TGTGCCAGCAGCTTAGCGGGGACAGGGGTAAATGAGCAGTTCTTC. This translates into CASSLAGTGVNEQFF.

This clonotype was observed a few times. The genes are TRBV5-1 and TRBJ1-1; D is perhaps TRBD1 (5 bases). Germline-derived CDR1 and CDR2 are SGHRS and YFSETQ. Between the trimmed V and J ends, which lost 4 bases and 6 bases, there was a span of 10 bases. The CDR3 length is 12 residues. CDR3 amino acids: CASSPPGPEAFF. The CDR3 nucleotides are TGCGCCAGCAGCCCCCCGGGACCTGAAGCTTTCTTT.

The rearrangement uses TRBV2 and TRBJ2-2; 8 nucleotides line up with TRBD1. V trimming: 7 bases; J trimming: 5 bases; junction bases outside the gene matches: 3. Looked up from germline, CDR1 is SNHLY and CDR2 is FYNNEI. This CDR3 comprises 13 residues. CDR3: CASKGQGTGELFF. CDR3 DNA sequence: TGTGCCAGCAAAGGACAGGGAACCGGGGAGCTGTTTTTT.

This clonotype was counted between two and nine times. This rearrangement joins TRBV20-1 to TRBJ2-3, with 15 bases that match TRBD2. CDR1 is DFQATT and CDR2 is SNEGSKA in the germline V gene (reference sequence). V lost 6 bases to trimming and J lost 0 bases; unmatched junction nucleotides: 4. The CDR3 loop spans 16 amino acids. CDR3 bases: TGCAGTGCAACGGGACTAGCGGGGGGAAGCACAGATACGCAGTATTTT. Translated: CSATGLAGGSTDTQYF.

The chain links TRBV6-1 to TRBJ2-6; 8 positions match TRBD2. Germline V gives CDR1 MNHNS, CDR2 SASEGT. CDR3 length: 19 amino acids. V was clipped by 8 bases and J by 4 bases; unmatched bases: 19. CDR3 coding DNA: TGTGCCAGCCCTACTGCCCGGGGGGGTGACGAATCAGGGGCCAACGTCCTGACTTTC. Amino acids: CASPTARGGDESGANVLTF.

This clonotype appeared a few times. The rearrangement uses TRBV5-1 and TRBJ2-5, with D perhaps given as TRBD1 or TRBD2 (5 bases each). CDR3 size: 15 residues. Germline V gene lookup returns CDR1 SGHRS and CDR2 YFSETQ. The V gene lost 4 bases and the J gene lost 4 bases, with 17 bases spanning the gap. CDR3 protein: CASSPTGPSRETQYF. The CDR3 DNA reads TGCGCCAGCAGCCCCACGGGACCATCAAGAGAGACCCAGTACTTC.

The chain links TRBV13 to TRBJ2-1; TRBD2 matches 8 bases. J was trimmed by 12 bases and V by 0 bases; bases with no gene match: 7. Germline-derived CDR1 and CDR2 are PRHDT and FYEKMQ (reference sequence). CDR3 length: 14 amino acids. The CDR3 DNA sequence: TGTGCCAGCAGCTTAGGTATAGCGGGGCCGGCGCAGTTCTTC. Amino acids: CASSLGIAGPAQFF.

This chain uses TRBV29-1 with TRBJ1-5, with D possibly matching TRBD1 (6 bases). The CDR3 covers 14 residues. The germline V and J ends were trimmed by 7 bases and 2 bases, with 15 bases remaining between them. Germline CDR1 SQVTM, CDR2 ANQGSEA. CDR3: CSASLGGGNQPQHF. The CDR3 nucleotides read TGCAGCGCCTCGTTGGGGGGCGGCAATCAGCCCCAGCATTTT.

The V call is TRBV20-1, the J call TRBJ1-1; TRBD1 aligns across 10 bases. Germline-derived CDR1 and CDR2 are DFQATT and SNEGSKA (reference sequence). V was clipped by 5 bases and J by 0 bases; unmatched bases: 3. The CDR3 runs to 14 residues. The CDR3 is CSARTGGVNTEAFF. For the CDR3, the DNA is TGCAGTGCTCGGACAGGGGGGGTGAACACTGAAGCTTTCTTT.

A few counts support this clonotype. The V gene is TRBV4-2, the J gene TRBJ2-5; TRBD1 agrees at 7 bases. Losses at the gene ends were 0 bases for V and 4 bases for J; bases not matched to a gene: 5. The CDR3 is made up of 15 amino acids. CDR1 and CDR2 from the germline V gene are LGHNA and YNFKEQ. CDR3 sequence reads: CASSQDGTEGETQYF. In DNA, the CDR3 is TGTGCCAGCAGCCAAGATGGGACAGAGGGAGAGACCCAGTACTTC.

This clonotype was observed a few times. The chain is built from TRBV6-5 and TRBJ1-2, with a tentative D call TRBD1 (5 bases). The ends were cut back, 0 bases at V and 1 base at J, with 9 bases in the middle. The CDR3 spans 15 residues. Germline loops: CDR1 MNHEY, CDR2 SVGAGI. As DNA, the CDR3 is TGTGCCAGCAGTTACTCTCAGGGAGGTAACTATGGCTACACCTTC. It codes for CASSYSQGGNYGYTF.

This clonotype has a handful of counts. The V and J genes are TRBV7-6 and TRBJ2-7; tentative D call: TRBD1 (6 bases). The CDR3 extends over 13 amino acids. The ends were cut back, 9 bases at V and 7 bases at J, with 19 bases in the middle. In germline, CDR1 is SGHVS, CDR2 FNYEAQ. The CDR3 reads CASRAGTLGEQYF. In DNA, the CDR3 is TGTGCCAGTAGGGCAGGGACATTGGGGGAGCAGTACTTC.

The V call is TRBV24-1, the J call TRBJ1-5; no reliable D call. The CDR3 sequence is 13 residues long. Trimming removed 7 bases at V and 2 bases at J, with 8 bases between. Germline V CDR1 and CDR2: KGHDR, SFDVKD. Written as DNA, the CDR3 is TGTGCCACCAGGGGCAGCGGCAATCAGCCCCAGCATTTT. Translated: CATRGSGNQPQHF.

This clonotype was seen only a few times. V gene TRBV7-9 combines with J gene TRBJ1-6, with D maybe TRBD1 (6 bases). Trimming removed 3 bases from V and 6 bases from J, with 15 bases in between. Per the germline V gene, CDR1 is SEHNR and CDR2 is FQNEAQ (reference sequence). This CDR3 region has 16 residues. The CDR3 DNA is TGTGCCAGCAGCTTTACAGGGAAATGGCTTAATTCACCCCTCCACTTT. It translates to CASSFTGKWLNSPLHF.

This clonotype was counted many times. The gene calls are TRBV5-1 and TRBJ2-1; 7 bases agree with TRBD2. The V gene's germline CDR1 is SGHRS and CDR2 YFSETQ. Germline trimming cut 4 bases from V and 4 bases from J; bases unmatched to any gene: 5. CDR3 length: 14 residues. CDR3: CASSRQRGYNEQFF. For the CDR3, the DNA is TGCGCCAGCAGCCGACAGCGGGGTTACAATGAGCAGTTCTTC.